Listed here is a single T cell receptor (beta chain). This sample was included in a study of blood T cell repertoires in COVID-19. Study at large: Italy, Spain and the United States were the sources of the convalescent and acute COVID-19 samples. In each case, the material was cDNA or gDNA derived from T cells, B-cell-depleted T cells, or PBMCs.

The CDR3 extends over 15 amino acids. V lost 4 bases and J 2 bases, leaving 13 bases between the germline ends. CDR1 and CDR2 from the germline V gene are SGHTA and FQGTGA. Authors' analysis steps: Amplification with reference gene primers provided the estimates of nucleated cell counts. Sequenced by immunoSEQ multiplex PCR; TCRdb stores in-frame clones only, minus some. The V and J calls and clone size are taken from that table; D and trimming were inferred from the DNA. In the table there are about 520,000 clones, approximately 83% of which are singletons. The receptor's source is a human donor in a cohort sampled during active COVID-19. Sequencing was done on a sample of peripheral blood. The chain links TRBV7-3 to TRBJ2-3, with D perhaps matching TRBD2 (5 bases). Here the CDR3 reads CASSSSSGYTDTQYF. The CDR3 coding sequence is TGTGCCAGCAGCTCCTCAAGCGGTTACACAGATACGCAGTATTTT.